The 27 T cell receptor beta chains presented below share a single source sample, sequenced in a study of blood T cell repertoires in COVID-19. Data came from immunoSEQ multiplex PCR; TCRdb stores just in-frame clones and leaves some out. The profile shows just under 150,000 clones, about 86% of them singletons. Input material: peripheral blood. All receptors derive from a woman between 45 and 65 years old with active or convalescent COVID-19.

V gene TRBV9 combines with J gene TRBJ2-6; 8 positions agree with TRBD1. Germline lookup yields CDR1 SGDLS and CDR2 YYNGEE. V shed 5 bases and J 4 bases; nucleotides not matched to a gene: 8. This CDR3 has 16 amino acids. The CDR3 bases are TGTGCCAGCAGTGGGACAGGAGCGGAGGGGGCCAACGTCCTGACTTTC. It codes for CASSGTGAEGANVLTF.

V is TRBV7-2 and J is TRBJ2-5; possibly TRBD2 for D (6 bases). CDR1 and CDR2 (germline): SGHTA, FQGNSA. This CDR3 has 14 residues. V lost 2 bases, J lost 2 bases, and 9 bases lay in between. The CDR3 reads CASSLWGVQETQYF. The CDR3 bases are TGTGCCAGCAGCTTATGGGGGGTGCAAGAGACCCAGTACTTC.

A note on this clone: A much larger clone differs by one base, so this may be a read error. The chain uses TRBV7-8 and TRBJ1-5; a weak D match, TRBD1 (5 bases). V lost 6 bases and J lost 2, with 8 bases in between. CDR3 length: 13 amino acids. CDR1 and CDR2 (germline): SGHVS, FQNEAQ. CDR3 in amino acids: CASSLTGNQPQHF. The CDR3 DNA reads as TGTGCCAGCAGTTTGACAGGCAATCAGCCCCAGCATTTT.

The chain links TRBV28 to TRBJ2-1, with a possible D match to TRBD2 (5 bases). There are 16 residues in the CDR3. Germline lookup yields CDR1 MDHEN and CDR2 SYDVKM. Trimming took off 6 bases at V and 4 bases at J, with 19 bases between the two ends. CDR3: CASSSLLVAPYNEQFF. The DNA of the CDR3 is TGTGCCAGCAGCTCCCTCTTGGTAGCGCCGTACAATGAGCAGTTCTTC.

This chain connects TRBV7-9 to TRBJ1-4, with TRBD1 matching 7 bases. Germline lookup yields CDR1 SEHNR and CDR2 FQNEAQ (reference sequence). The CDR3 is 17 residues long. Trimming at V came to 5 bases and at J to 8 bases, leaving 17 bases not matched to a gene. The CDR3: CASSDWGQAGGWEKLFF. The CDR3 nucleotides are TGTGCCAGCAGCGACTGGGGTCAGGCAGGGGGATGGGAAAAACTGTTTTTT.

Only one count was recorded for this clone. The rearrangement joins TRBV7-9 to TRBJ1-1; TRBD1 aligns across 8 bases. The CDR3 consists of 15 residues. Trimming cost V 6 bases and J 2 bases; bases outside gene matches: 8. From germline, CDR1 is SEHNR and CDR2 FQNEAQ (reference sequence). The CDR3 reads CASRSRQGNNTEAFF. In nucleotides, the CDR3 is TGTGCCAGCAGGTCCCGACAGGGGAATAACACTGAAGCTTTCTTT. The complete variable domain, with remaining parts taken from reference TRBV7-9 and TRBJ1-1, reads DTGVSQNPRHKITKRGQNVTFRCDPISEHNRLYWYRQTLGQGPEFLTYFQNEAQLEKSRLLSDRFSAERPKGSFSTLEIQRTEQGDSAMYLCASRSRQGNNTEAFFGQGTRLTVV.

This clone was counted between two and nine times. The gene calls are TRBV19 and TRBJ1-1; TRBD1 agrees at 8 bases. This CDR3 is 16 amino acids long. V gave up 4 bases and J gave up 5 bases; unmatched junction bases: 12. CDR1 is LNHDA, CDR2 SQIVND, per germline (reference sequence). In DNA, the CDR3 is TGTGCCAGTAGTACCCGGACAGGGCAGGGGCCAACTGAAGCTTTCTTT. It yields the protein CASSTRTGQGPTEAFF. Combining the CDR3 with reference TRBV19 and TRBJ1-1 gives the whole variable domain DGGITQSPKYLFRKEGQNVTLSCEQNLNHDAMYWYRQDPGQGLRLIYYSQIVNDFQKGDIAEGYSVSREKKESFPLTVTSAQKNPTAFYLCASSTRTGQGPTEAFFGQGTRLTVV.

V gene TRBV30 combines with J gene TRBJ2-3; 7 bases align to TRBD2. V gave up 5 bases and J gave up 5 bases; unmatched junction bases: 10. This CDR3 is 14 amino acids long. Germline CDR1 GTSNPN, CDR2 SVGIG (reference sequence). The DNA for the CDR3 is TGTGCCTGGGTGAAGGCGGGAGCGGGAGATACGCAGTATTTT. This codes for CAWVKAGAGDTQYF.

Here the CDR3 DNA reads TGCAGCGTTGAGGTAGCGTATGGCTACACCTTC. Protein: CSVEVAYGYTF. The gene calls are TRBV29-1 and TRBJ1-2; D gene uncertain. V lost 3 bases and J 5 bases, leaving 7 bases between the germline ends. CDR3 length equals 11 residues. CDR1 and CDR2 from the germline V gene are SQVTM and ANQGSEA.

The chain couples TRBV27 to TRBJ1-6; a weak D match, TRBD1 (6 bases). Per germline, CDR1 MNHEY and CDR2 SMNVEV (reference sequence). The CDR3 covers 14 residues. The germline V and J ends were trimmed by 3 bases and 7 bases, with 10 bases remaining between them. The CDR3 spells CASSFTGNNSPLHF. As DNA, the CDR3 is TGTGCCAGCAGTTTTACAGGGAACAATTCACCCCTCCACTTT.

The chain has TRBV6-5 and TRBJ1-1; D ambiguous. This CDR3 is 15 amino acids long. CDR1 is MNHEY and CDR2 is SVGAGI in the germline V gene. V was shortened by 4 bases and J by 0 bases, with 12 bases between the two germline ends. The chain's CDR3 is CASSSAGRLNTEAFF. The DNA of the CDR3 is TGTGCCAGCAGTTCCGCGGGCAGACTGAACACTGAAGCTTTCTTT.

The gene calls are TRBV7-9 and TRBJ2-4, with 7 bases that match TRBD2. The CDR3 length is 15 residues. V was pared by 5 bases and J by 0 bases, with 4 bases of the junction left unmatched. The germline CDR1 and CDR2 sequences are SEHNR and FQNEAQ (reference sequence). The CDR3 sequence is CASSPGGRAKNIQYF. The CDR3 DNA follows: TGTGCCAGCAGCCCCGGCGGGAGAGCCAAAAACATTCAGTACTTC.

By its share, this clone is medium-sized (0.01 to 0.1%). The genes are TRBV12-5 and TRBJ2-2; a weak D match, TRBD1 (6 bases). V was cut by 1 base and J by 6 bases, with 9 bases left in between. This CDR3 comprises 14 residues. CDR1 LGHNT and CDR2 FRNRAP come from the germline V gene. The CDR3 sequence is CASGLAQGSGELFF. The CDR3 DNA follows: TGTGCTAGTGGTTTGGCCCAGGGGTCCGGGGAGCTGTTTTTT.

The genes are TRBV4-1 and TRBJ1-5; D is unclear. V gave up 0 bases and J gave up 5 bases, with 11 bases separating them. Germline V gives CDR1 MGHRA, CDR2 YSYEKL. This CDR3 is built from 15 residues. CDR3 sequence: CASSQDPGTDQPQHF. For the CDR3, the DNA is TGCGCCAGCAGCCAAGATCCGGGAACGGATCAGCCCCAGCATTTT.

CDR3 nucleotides: TGTGCCATCAGCCGCGGGAATTTTGAGCAGTTCTTC. This gives the protein CAISRGNFEQFF. This chain uses TRBV10-3 with TRBJ2-1, with a tentative D call TRBD2 (6 bases). The CDR3 spans 12 residues. Trimming removed 6 bases at V and 9 bases at J, with 12 bases between. The germline CDR1 and CDR2 sequences are ENHRY and SYGVKD.

This sequence joins TRBV28 and TRBJ1-5; no reliable D call. Trimming cost V 5 bases and J 10 bases, with 9 bases left between them. CDR1 and CDR2 from the germline V gene are MDHEN and SYDVKM. The CDR3 has 11 residues. CDR3 region: CASSAGVPQHF. The DNA of the CDR3 is TGTGCCAGCAGTGCCGGGGTCCCCCAGCATTTT.

The chain uses TRBV6-2 or TRBV6-3 and TRBJ2-5; tentatively, D is TRBD2 (6 bases). CDR1 is MNHEY and CDR2 is SVGEGT in the germline V gene. This CDR3 region has 15 residues. The V gene lost 2 bases and the J gene lost 4 bases, with 14 bases spanning the gap. CDR3: CASSYDNSRGETQYF. CDR3 sequence (DNA): TGTGCCAGCAGTTACGATAATTCGCGGGGAGAGACCCAGTACTTC.

The CDR3 DNA reads TGTGCCAGTAGTGTGTTTAGCGTCAAGGGCCTCGAAGCTTTCTTT. Its protein product is CASSVFSVKGLEAFF. The genes are TRBV19 and TRBJ1-1, with D unclear. V was pared by 5 bases and J by 8 bases, with 21 bases between. Per the germline V gene, CDR1 is LNHDA and CDR2 is SQIVND (reference sequence). CDR3 length: 15 amino acids.

J is TRBJ2-6 and V is TRBV27; 7 nucleotides match TRBD1. The ends lost 5 bases at V and 0 bases at J; junction bases unmatched: 4. CDR3 length: 16 amino acids. The germline CDR1 and CDR2 sequences are MNHEY and SMNVEV (reference sequence). CDR3 region: CASSTGAGSGANVLTF. In DNA, the CDR3 is TGTGCCAGCAGTACAGGGGCGGGCTCTGGGGCCAACGTCCTGACTTTC.

The chain uses TRBV18 and TRBJ2-5; possible D gene TRBD2, 5 bases. Germline loops: CDR1 KGHSH, CDR2 LQKENI. With 4 bases removed from V and 1 base from J, the gap between germline ends came to 7 bases. The CDR3 spans 13 residues. CDR3 DNA sequence: TGTGCCAGCTCACTTGGGAGCCAAGAGACCCAGTACTTC. Its protein product is CASSLGSQETQYF.

The chain combines TRBV5-8 with TRBJ2-2; possibly TRBD1 for D (5 bases). Germline lookup yields CDR1 SGHTS and CDR2 YDEGEE. The length of the CDR3 is 15 residues. The V end lost 2 bases, the J end lost 4 bases, and 12 bases lay between the germline ends. The DNA of the CDR3 is TGTGCCAGCAGCTTCAGGGATTCGTTCACCGGGGAGCTGTTTTTT. The encoded protein is CASSFRDSFTGELFF.

The CDR3 sequence is CASSQEVTGGADTIYF. As DNA, the CDR3 is TGCGCCAGCAGCCAAGAGGTGACAGGGGGCGCGGACACCATATATTTT. The J gene is TRBJ1-3, the V gene TRBV4-3; 10 bases are a match to TRBD1. The CDR3 totals 16 residues. With V trimmed by 0 bases and J by 8 bases, 7 bases remained unmatched. Per germline, CDR1 LGHNA and CDR2 YSLEER.

The table lists this clone with a few counts. V and J are TRBV6-6 and TRBJ2-7; 9 bases agree with TRBD1. Per the germline V gene, CDR1 is MNHNY and CDR2 is SVGAGI (reference sequence). The V gene end was trimmed by 6 bases and the J gene end by 4 bases; junction bases not matched to a gene: 4. The CDR3 sequence is 13 residues long. The CDR3 loop reads CASRYRGPYEQYF. CDR3 bases: TGTGCCAGCAGATACAGGGGGCCTTACGAGCAGTACTTC.

J is TRBJ1-1 and V is TRBV4-3; TRBD1 is a possible D gene (5 bases). Per the germline V gene, CDR1 is LGHNA and CDR2 is YSLEER. This CDR3 is built from 16 residues. With 5 bases removed from V and 0 bases from J, the gap between germline ends came to 16 bases. In DNA form, the CDR3 reads TGCGCCAGCAGCTACTCTGTACAGGAAATGAACACTGAAGCTTTCTTT. Translation gives CASSYSVQEMNTEAFF.

This rearrangement joins TRBV4-1 to TRBJ1-2; tentative D call: TRBD1 (6 bases). Between the trimmed V and J ends, which lost 1 base and 2 bases, there was a span of 20 bases. CDR3 length equals 18 residues. Germline V CDR1 and CDR2: MGHRA, YSYEKL. Here the CDR3 DNA reads TGCGCCAGCAGCCAAGCCCTTCGTAGGACAGAAATAAACTATGGCTACACCTTC. It yields the protein CASSQALRRTEINYGYTF.

This chain connects TRBV11-2 to TRBJ2-6; a possible D gene is TRBD2 (6 bases). Germline-derived CDR1 and CDR2 are SGHAT and FQNNGV. The CDR3 loop spans 16 amino acids. Trimming took off 6 bases at V and 0 bases at J, with 12 bases between the two ends. CDR3: CASRTSGRSGANVLTF. The CDR3, as DNA: TGTGCCAGCAGAACAAGCGGGCGCTCTGGGGCCAACGTCCTGACTTTC.

This clone showed up just once. The rearrangement uses TRBV27 and TRBJ2-5; tentatively, D is TRBD1 (7 bases). V gave up 5 bases and J gave up 0 bases, with 16 bases separating them. The CDR3 has 16 residues. Germline CDR1 MNHEY, CDR2 SMNVEV (reference sequence). The CDR3 is CASSPLQGDYQETQYF. The CDR3 DNA follows: TGTGCCAGCAGTCCCCTCCAGGGGGACTACCAAGAGACCCAGTACTTC.